This TCR beta chain was documented in a study of blood T cell repertoires in COVID-19. Study-level information: Spain, Italy and the United States supplied samples that represented acute and convalescent COVID-19. From T cells, B-cell-depleted T cells, or PBMCs came the material, which was cDNA or gDNA.

Assay used: immunoSEQ multiplex PCR; TCRdb lists only in-frame clones, some missing. Here the sample spans a few hundred thousand clones, around 85% being singletons. Germline V gives CDR1 SGDLS, CDR2 YYNGEE. The CDR3 spans 14 residues. V was shortened by 0 bases and J by 7 bases, with 13 bases between the two germline ends. This TCR was sampled from a man at least 80 years old with acute or convalescent COVID-19. This chain connects TRBV9 to TRBJ1-2, with D possibly being TRBD1 (5 bases). Sequenced material: peripheral blood. DNA of the CDR3: TGTGCCAGCAGCGTAGATGGCAGGGCCGGTGGCTACACCTTC. Amino acid sequence: CASSVDGRAGGYTF.